The subject of this entry is one T cell receptor (beta chain). These data belong to a study of shared clonotypes between healthy human individuals. Only in-frame clones appear in the TCRdb table, and some are missing; sequencing was by immunoSEQ multiplex PCR. Among about half a million clones listed, 78% were seen once. CDR1 and CDR2 from the germline V gene are MGHRA and YSYEKL. The trim removed 0 bases at V and 6 bases at J, leaving 9 bases unmatched. The CDR3 runs to 17 residues. The source is a woman aged 40 to 50 in good health. Some clones in this sample may be carry-over from other donors' samples. The sequenced sample consisted of PBMCs. The chain is built from TRBV4-1 and TRBJ2-2; 8 bases are shared with TRBD2. This CDR3 is CASSQDRSGSPPGELFF. The CDR3 DNA reads as TGCGCCAGCAGCCAAGATAGGAGCGGGAGCCCCCCCGGGGAGCTGTTTTTT.